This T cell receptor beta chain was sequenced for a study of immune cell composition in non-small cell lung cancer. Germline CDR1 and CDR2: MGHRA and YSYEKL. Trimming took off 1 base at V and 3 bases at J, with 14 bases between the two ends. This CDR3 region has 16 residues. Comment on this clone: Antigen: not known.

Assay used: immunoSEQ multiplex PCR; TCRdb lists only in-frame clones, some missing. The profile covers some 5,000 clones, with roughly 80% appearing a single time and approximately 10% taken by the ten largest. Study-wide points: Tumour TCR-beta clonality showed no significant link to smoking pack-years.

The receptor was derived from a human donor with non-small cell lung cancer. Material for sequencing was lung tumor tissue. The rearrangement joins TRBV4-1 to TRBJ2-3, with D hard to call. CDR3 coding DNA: TGCGCCAGCAGCCAAGGCTCCTTCGAGAGGACAGATACGCAGTATTTT. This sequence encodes CASSQGSFERTDTQYF.